Presented here are 13 T cell receptor beta chains from one specimen sequenced in a study of cytomegalovirus exposure and HLA in healthy donors (dated by TCRdb to about 2017). Library generation was performed with the immunoSEQ multiplex PCR assay. A mixture of 60 forward primers for TCR Vbeta segments and 13 reverse primers for TCR Jbeta segments was used in the multiplex PCR. TCRdb limited this immuneACCESS table to in-frame rearrangements with V and J called. A share of clones is missing; checked studies link under half to unresolved V genes, and the rest is unexplained. Present in this sample are some 180,000 clones, over 65% of which were seen just once. About 3.8% of the sample comes from the top ten. Sequencing was performed on PBMCs. The receptors shown here come from a woman aged 60-70 years in good health and CMV-seropositive.

V usage is TRBV2 and J usage is TRBJ1-5, with 10 bases matching TRBD1. Trimming cost V 6 bases and J 6 bases; bases outside gene matches: 8. Looked up from germline, CDR1 is SNHLY and CDR2 is FYNNEI. CDR3 size: 15 residues. DNA for the CDR3: TGTGCCAGCAGGTCTGACAGGGGGCGGTTTCAGCCCCAGCATTTT. It encodes CASRSDRGRFQPQHF.

This chain links TRBV27 with TRBJ2-7; possible D gene TRBD1, 5 bases. Germline V gene sequence: CDR1 MNHEY, CDR2 SMNVEV (reference sequence). Trimming cost V 4 bases and J 5 bases, with 18 bases left between them. The CDR3 runs to 15 residues. The CDR3 coding sequence is TGTGCCAGCAGTTCCCTTCTCCAGGGTGCCCACGAGCAGTACTTC. This sequence encodes CASSSLLQGAHEQYF.

This chain links TRBV28 with TRBJ1-5; 7 nucleotides match TRBD1. V trimming: 2 bases; J trimming: 5 bases; junction bases outside the gene matches: 6. The CDR3 is 15 residues long. Germline V gene lookup returns CDR1 MDHEN and CDR2 SYDVKM. DNA for the CDR3: TGTGCCAGCAGTTTAGAGGGGGCAGGGGATCAGCCCCAGCATTTT. Translating it yields CASSLEGAGDQPQHF.

The genes are TRBV4-1 and TRBJ2-7, with 8 bases lining up with TRBD1. Germline V gene lookup returns CDR1 MGHRA and CDR2 YSYEKL. CDR3 size: 15 residues. Germline trimming cut 1 base from V and 0 bases from J; bases unmatched to any gene: 2. The CDR3 bases are TGCGCCAGCAGCCAAGCACAGGGGGTCTCCTACGAGCAGTACTTC. Translated: CASSQAQGVSYEQYF.

This chain joins TRBV15 and TRBJ2-7; the D gene is possibly TRBD2 (6 bases). The CDR3 runs 14 residues. V lost 0 bases and J lost 5, with 11 bases in between. The germline V gene has CDR1 LNHNV and CDR2 YYDKDF (reference sequence). The CDR3 sequence is CATSRDRGLNEQYF. DNA for the CDR3: TGTGCCACCAGCAGAGATCGGGGACTTAACGAGCAGTACTTC.

The rearrangement links TRBV18 to TRBJ1-2, with 7 positions matching TRBD1. V trimming: 2 bases; J trimming: 3 bases; junction bases outside the gene matches: 6. Per germline, CDR1 KGHSH and CDR2 LQKENI. The CDR3 spans 15 residues. The CDR3 DNA reads as TGTGCCAGCTCACCAGCTGCAGGGGGAGACTATGGCTACACCTTC. It is translated as CASSPAAGGDYGYTF. The entire variable domain, with the rest obtained from reference TRBV18 and TRBJ1-2, is as follows: NAGVMQNPRHLVRRRGQEARLRCSPMKGHSHVYWYRQLPEEGLKFMVYLQKENIIDESGMPKERFSAEFPKEGPSILRIQQVVRGDSAAYFCASSPAAGGDYGYTFGSGTRLTVV.

The chain carries TRBV29-1 and TRBJ2-7; 7 bases agree with TRBD2. V shed 7 bases and J 0 bases; nucleotides not matched to a gene: 6. Germline values: CDR1 SQVTM, CDR2 ANQGSEA. CDR3 length: 13 amino acids. The chain's CDR3 is CSGTSAYSYEQYF. The CDR3 region has the DNA TGCAGCGGAACTAGCGCCTACTCCTACGAGCAGTACTTC.

This sequence joins TRBV30 and TRBJ2-5; possible D gene TRBD1, 6 bases. Per germline, CDR1 GTSNPN and CDR2 SVGIG (reference sequence). V shed 1 base and J shed 4 bases, with 19 bases lying between them. CDR3 length: 16 amino acids. CDR3 sequence: CAWSATGSVERETQYF. Written as DNA, the CDR3 is TGTGCCTGGAGTGCCACAGGGTCCGTGGAGAGAGAGACCCAGTACTTC.

The CDR3 is CASSGQGGDGNGYTF. The CDR3, as DNA: TGTGCCAGCAGTGGACAGGGAGGTGATGGGAATGGCTACACCTTC. J is TRBJ1-2 and V is TRBV6-1; 7 positions agree with TRBD1. The germline V gene encodes CDR1 MNHNS and CDR2 SASEGT. The length of the CDR3 is 15 residues. V gave up 4 bases and J gave up 6 bases; unmatched junction bases: 11.

V is TRBV6-6 and J is TRBJ2-7, with D maybe TRBD1 (5 bases). The CDR3 loop spans 12 amino acids. Germline V gene data show CDR1 as MNHNY and CDR2 as SVGAGI (reference sequence). Deletions cut 10 bases from V and 6 bases from J, with 16 bases between. Here the CDR3 DNA reads TGTGCCACCCAGGGAATTAACGGCGAGCAGTACTTC. This sequence encodes CATQGINGEQYF.

The chain recombines TRBV13 with TRBJ2-3, with D unresolved. With 2 bases removed from V and 3 bases from J, the gap between germline ends came to 9 bases. This CDR3 is built from 14 residues. Germline CDR1 is PRHDT and CDR2 is FYEKMQ (reference sequence). CDR3 in amino acids: CASSLILKTDTQYF. The CDR3 bases are TGTGCCAGCAGCTTAATACTGAAGACAGATACGCAGTATTTT.

The chain couples TRBV10-3 to TRBJ2-7, with TRBD2 identical over 9 bases. Germline CDR1 is ENHRY and CDR2 is SYGVKD. This CDR3 has 16 amino acids. V was clipped by 0 bases and J by 5 bases; unmatched bases: 8. CDR3 DNA sequence: TGTGCCATCAGTGAGTCGAATTTTGGGACTAGCAACGAGCAGTACTTC. It specifies CAISESNFGTSNEQYF.

V usage is TRBV2 and J usage is TRBJ2-3, with D tentatively TRBD2 (6 bases). V dropped 5 bases and J dropped 1 base, with 10 bases sitting between them. CDR1 and CDR2 from the germline V gene are SNHLY and FYNNEI. The CDR3 is made up of 14 amino acids. CDR3 in amino acids: CASSRDSGTDTQYF. The CDR3, as DNA: TGTGCCAGCAGTCGGGACTCCGGCACAGATACGCAGTATTTT.